A selection of T cell receptor beta chains follows, all from one sample in a study of beta chain features in type 1 diabetes. Assay: immunoSEQ multiplex PCR; the TCRdb copy retains only in-frame clones and omits some. The sample yields 810,000 or so clones, under 20% seen once. The material sequenced was naive CD4+ T cells from blood. The receptor set was obtained from a young woman in good health. Each CDR3 is given with its conserved first and last residue. A D gene is named only where the DNA matches it firmly. Clone size is stated in some rows and not others, as once, few, many or a class when expanded.

D gene | clone size | J gene | V gene | CDR3 protein | CDR3 DNA
TRBD2 | few | TRBJ2-3 | TRBV25-1 | CASSEYSSGRGTDTQYF | TGTGCCAGCAGTGAGTACTCAAGCGGGAGGGGAACAGATACGCAGTATTTT
. | few | TRBJ2-7 | TRBV28 | CASSLRDEQYF | TGTGCCAGCAGTTTACGAGACGAGCAGTACTTC
TRBD1 | . | TRBJ1-2 | TRBV29-1 | CSVGRQGGAGYGYTF | TGCAGCGTTGGTCGCCAGGGGGGCGCAGGCTATGGCTACACCTTC
. | . | TRBJ2-1 | TRBV20-1 | CSVGGYNEQFF | TGCAGTGTGGGGGGCTACAATGAGCAGTTCTTC
. | few | TRBJ2-4 | TRBV9 | CASSPGPINIQYF | TGTGCCAGCAGCCCAGGACCGATAAACATTCAGTACTTC
. | . | TRBJ1-1 | TRBV11-1 | CASSFESLGVTEAFF | TGTGCCAGCAGCTTTGAGAGTCTCGGGGTGACTGAAGCTTTCTTT
. | few | TRBJ2-2 | TRBV10-3 | CAIRRENTGELFF | TGTGCCATTCGGCGGGAGAACACCGGGGAGCTGTTTTTT
. | few | TRBJ2-7 | TRBV4-3 | CASSQALTNKAYEQYF | TGCGCCAGCAGCCAAGCGCTGACTAATAAGGCCTACGAGCAGTACTTC
TRBD2 | . | TRBJ2-3 | TRBV9 | CASSVGASGPAGTDTQYF | TGTGCCAGCAGCGTAGGTGCTAGCGGGCCGGCTGGGACAGATACGCAGTATTTT
. | few | TRBJ2-5 | TRBV7-8 | CASSPRLKLAQETQYF | TGTGCCAGCAGCCCCCGGTTGAAGCTGGCTCAAGAGACCCAGTACTTC
TRBD1 | few | TRBJ1-5 | TRBV2 | CASSEGDRGFPQHF | TGTGCCAGCAGTGAAGGGGACAGGGGTTTTCCCCAGCATTTT
TRBD2 | few | TRBJ2-7 | TRBV28 | CASSRGGQAPYEQYF | TGTGCCAGCAGTCGGGGGGGTCAGGCGCCCTACGAGCAGTACTTC
TRBD1 | few | TRBJ2-5 | TRBV28 | CASNRGVWETQYF | TGTGCCAGCAACAGGGGGGTCTGGGAGACCCAGTACTTC
. | . | TRBJ2-7 | TRBV7-2 | CASSLSWDEQYF | TGTGCCAGCAGCTTAAGCTGGGACGAGCAGTACTTC
TRBD1 | . | TRBJ2-5 | TRBV28 | CASSLGQGRETQYF | TGTGCCAGCAGTCTTGGACAGGGAAGAGAGACCCAGTACTTC
. | few | TRBJ2-7 | TRBV18 | CASSPNTYEQYF | TGTGCCAGCTCACCTAACACCTACGAGCAGTACTTC
. | few | TRBJ2-1 | TRBV7-2 | CASSRGRTTYNEQFF | TGTGCCAGCAGTAGGGGGAGGACCACCTACAATGAGCAGTTCTTC
TRBD2 | . | TRBJ2-7 | TRBV25-1 | CASSGRTSRVNEQYF | TGTGCCAGCAGTGGACGGACTAGCAGAGTCAACGAGCAGTACTTC
. | . | TRBJ1-1 | TRBV5-1 | CASRRTGARENTEAFF | TGCGCCAGCAGGCGAACAGGAGCTAGAGAGAACACTGAAGCTTTCTTT
TRBD1 | few | TRBJ1-2 | TRBV28 | CASSEGARGYTF | TGTGCCAGCAGTGAGGGGGCGCGCGGCTACACCTTC
. | few | TRBJ2-7 | TRBV7-9 | CASSPPLRATYEQYF | TGTGCCAGCAGCCCCCCCCTCAGGGCCACCTACGAGCAGTACTTC
. | . | TRBJ1-5 | TRBV15 | CATSRDFKSPQHF | TGTGCCACCAGCAGGGACTTTAAGTCCCCCCAGCATTTT
TRBD1 | . | TRBJ2-5 | TRBV19 | CASEGARKTQYF | TGTGCCAGCGAGGGGGCGAGGAAGACCCAGTACTTC
. | . | TRBJ1-2 | TRBV14 | CASSQEGRVVDGYTF | TGTGCCAGCAGCCAAGAGGGCAGGGTGGTAGATGGCTACACCTTC
. | . | TRBJ2-1 | TRBV11-3 | CASSLDARSNEQFF | TGTGCCAGCAGCTTAGATGCCAGGTCCAATGAGCAGTTCTTC
TRBD2 | . | TRBJ2-2 | TRBV5-6 | CASSLEGLAGLGTGELFF | TGTGCCAGCAGCTTGGAGGGACTAGCGGGTTTGGGCACCGGGGAGCTGTTTTTT
. | . | TRBJ1-1 | TRBV6-5 | CASSPPQGQAFF | TGTGCCAGCAGTCCGCCACAGGGTCAGGCTTTCTTT
TRBD2 | . | TRBJ2-7 | TRBV7-2 | CASSFDTSGAYEQYF | TGTGCCAGCAGCTTCGACACTAGCGGAGCCTACGAGCAGTACTTC
. | . | TRBJ1-2 | TRBV6-6 | CASSSRDRGGYTF | TGTGCCAGCAGCTCTAGGGATCGGGGTGGCTACACCTTC
TRBD1 | . | TRBJ2-7 | TRBV6-1 | CASSERGLEQYF | TGTGCCAGCAGTGAAAGGGGGCTCGAGCAGTACTTC
TRBD2 | . | TRBJ2-2 | TRBV28 | CASSSGLAGTTGELFF | TGTGCCAGCAGTTCCGGACTAGCGGGAACCACCGGGGAGCTGTTTTTT
. | . | TRBJ2-7 | TRBV4-2 | CASSQDFGVHGLKAYEQYF | TGTGCCAGCAGCCAAGATTTCGGTGTACACGGGCTTAAGGCTTACGAGCAGTACTTC
TRBD2 | few | TRBJ2-1 | TRBV6-1 | CASTSGRANEQFF | TGTGCCAGTACTAGCGGGAGGGCCAATGAGCAGTTCTTC